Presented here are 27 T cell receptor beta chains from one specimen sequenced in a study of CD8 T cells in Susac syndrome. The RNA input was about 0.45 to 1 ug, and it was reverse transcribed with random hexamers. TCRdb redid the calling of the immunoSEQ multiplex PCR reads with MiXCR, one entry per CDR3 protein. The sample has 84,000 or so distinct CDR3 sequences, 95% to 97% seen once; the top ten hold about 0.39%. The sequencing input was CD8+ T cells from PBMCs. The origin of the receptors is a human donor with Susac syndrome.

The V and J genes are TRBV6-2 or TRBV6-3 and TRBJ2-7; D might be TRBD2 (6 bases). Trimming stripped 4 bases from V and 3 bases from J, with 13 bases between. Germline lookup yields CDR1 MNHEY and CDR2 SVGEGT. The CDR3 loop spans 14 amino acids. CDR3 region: CASSSSGPFYEQYV. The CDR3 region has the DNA TGTGCCAGCAGTTCCAGCGGGCCTTTCTACGAGCAGTACGTC.

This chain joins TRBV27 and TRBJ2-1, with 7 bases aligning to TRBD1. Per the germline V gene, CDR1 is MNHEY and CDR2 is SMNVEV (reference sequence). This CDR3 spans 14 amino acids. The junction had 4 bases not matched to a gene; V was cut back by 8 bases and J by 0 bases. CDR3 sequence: CASSTGSSYNEQFF. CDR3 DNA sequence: TGTGCCAGCTCGACAGGGAGCTCCTACAATGAGCAGTTCTTC.

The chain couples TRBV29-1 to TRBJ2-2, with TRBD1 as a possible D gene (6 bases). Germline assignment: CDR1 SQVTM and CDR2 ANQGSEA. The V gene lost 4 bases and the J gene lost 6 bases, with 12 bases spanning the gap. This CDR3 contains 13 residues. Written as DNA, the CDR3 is TGCAGCGTTGGGGCAGGGGAGTCCGGGGAGCTGTTTTTT. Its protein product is CSVGAGESGELFF.

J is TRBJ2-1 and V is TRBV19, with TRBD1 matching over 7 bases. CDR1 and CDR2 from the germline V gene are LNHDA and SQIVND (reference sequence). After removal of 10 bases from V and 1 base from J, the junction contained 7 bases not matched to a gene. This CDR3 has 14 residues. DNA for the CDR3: TGTGCCACCGCCCCGGGACAGTCCTACAATGAGCAGTTCTTC. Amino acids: CATAPGQSYNEQFF.

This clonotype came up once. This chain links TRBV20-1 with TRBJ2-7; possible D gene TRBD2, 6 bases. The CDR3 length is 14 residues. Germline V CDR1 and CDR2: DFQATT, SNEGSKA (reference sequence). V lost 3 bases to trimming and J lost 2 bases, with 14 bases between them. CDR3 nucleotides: TGCAGTGCTAGTTTCGGGGGAATAGCCTACGAGCAGTACTTC. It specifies CSASFGGIAYEQYF.

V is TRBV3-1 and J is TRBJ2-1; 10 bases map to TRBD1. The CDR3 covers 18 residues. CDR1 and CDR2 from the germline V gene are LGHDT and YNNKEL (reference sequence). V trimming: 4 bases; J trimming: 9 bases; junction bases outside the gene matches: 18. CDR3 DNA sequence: TGTGCCAGCAGCCTTCCAGCCCAGACAGGGGGCCATTATGGTGAGCAGTTCTTC. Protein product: CASSLPAQTGGHYGEQFF.

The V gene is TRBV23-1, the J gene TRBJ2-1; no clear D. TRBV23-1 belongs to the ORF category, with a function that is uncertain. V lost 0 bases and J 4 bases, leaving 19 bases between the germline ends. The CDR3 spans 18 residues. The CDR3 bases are TGCGCCAGCAGTCAATCTGGGGTCACGGGCAGGAGTTACAATGAGCAGTTCTTC. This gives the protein CASSQSGVTGRSYNEQFF.

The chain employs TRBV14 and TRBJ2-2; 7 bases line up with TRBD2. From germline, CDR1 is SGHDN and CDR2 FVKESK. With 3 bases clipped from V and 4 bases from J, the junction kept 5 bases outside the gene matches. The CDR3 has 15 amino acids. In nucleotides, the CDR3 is TGTGCCAGCAGCCACGGGGAGGGAGGCACCGGGGAGCTGTTTTTT. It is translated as CASSHGEGGTGELFF.

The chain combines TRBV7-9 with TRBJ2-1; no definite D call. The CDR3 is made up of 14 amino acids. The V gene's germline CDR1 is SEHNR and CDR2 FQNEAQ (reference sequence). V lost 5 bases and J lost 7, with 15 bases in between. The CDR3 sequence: CASSPLQNRNEQFF. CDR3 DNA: TGTGCCAGCAGCCCCCTACAGAATAGGAATGAGCAGTTCTTC.

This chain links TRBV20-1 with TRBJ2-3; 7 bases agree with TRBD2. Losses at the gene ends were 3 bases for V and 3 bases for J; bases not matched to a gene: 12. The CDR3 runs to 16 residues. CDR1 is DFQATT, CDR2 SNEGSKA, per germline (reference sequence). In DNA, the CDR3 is TGCAGTGCTAGGATCCTAGCGGCCAGCCCTACAGATACGCAGTATTTT. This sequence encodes CSARILAASPTDTQYF.

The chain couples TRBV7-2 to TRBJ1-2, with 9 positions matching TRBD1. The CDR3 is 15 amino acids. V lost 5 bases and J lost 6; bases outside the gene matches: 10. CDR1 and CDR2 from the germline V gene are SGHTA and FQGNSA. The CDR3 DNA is TGTGCCAGCAGCCCAGAGGGACAGGGACCAAATGGCTACACCTTC. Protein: CASSPEGQGPNGYTF.

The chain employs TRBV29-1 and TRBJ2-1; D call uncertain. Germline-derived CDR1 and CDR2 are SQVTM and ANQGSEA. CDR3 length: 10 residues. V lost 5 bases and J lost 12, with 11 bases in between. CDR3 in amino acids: CSVQEGGQFF. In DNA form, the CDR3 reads TGCAGCGTTCAGGAAGGCGGGCAGTTCTTC.

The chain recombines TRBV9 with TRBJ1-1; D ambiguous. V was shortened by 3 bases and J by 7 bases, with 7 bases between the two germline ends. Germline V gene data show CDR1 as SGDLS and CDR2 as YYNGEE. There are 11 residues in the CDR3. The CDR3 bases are TGTGCCAGCAGCGGGGGAGATGAAGCTTTCTTT. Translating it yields CASSGGDEAFF.

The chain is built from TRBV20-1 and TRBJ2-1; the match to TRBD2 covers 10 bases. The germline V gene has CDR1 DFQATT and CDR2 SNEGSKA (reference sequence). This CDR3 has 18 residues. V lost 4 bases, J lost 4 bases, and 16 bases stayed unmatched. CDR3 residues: CSANGYQSGRAGYNEQFF. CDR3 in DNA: TGCAGTGCTAATGGCTACCAGAGCGGGAGGGCGGGGTACAATGAGCAGTTCTTC.

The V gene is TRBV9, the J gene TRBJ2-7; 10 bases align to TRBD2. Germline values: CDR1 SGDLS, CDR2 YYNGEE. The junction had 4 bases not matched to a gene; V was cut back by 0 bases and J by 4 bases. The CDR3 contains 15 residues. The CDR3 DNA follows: TGTGCCAGCAGCGTAGGCGCTAGCGGGAGTTACGAGCAGTACTTC. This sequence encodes CASSVGASGSYEQYF. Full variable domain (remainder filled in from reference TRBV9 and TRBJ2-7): DSGVTQTPKHLITATGQRVTLRCSPRSGDLSVYWYQQSLDQGLQFLIQYYNGEERAKGNILERFSAQQFPDLHSELNLSSLELGDSALYFCASSVGASGSYEQYFGPGTRLTVT.

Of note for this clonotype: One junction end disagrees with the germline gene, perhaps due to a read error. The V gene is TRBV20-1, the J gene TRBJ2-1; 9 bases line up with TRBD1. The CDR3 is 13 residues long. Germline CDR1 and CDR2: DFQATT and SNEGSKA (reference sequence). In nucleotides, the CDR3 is TGCAGTGCTAGAGTCCAAACCGGGACAGGGCATGTCTTC. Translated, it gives CSARVQTGTGHVF.

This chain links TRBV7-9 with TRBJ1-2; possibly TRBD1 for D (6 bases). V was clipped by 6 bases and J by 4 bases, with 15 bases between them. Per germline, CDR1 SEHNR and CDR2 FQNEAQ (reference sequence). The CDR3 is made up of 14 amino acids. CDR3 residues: CASRAPGASYGYTF. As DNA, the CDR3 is TGTGCCAGCAGGGCCCCAGGGGCTAGCTATGGCTACACCTTC.

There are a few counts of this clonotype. The CDR3 protein is CASSLAGGASETQYF. DNA for the CDR3: TGTGCCAGCAGCCTCGCAGGGGGCGCATCAGAGACCCAGTACTTC. The chain employs TRBV5-6 and TRBJ2-5, with 8 nucleotides matching TRBD1. Germline CDR1 and CDR2: SGHDT and YYEEEE. CDR3 size: 15 residues. J gave up 4 bases and V 4 bases, and 9 bases lay outside the gene matches.

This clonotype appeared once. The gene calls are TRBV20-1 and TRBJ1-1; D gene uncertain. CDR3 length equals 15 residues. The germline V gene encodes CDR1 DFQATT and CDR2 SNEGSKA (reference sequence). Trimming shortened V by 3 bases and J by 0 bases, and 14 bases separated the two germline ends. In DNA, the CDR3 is TGCAGTGCTAGGAGGGTCAGAACAATGAACACTGAAGCTTTCTTT. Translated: CSARRVRTMNTEAFF.

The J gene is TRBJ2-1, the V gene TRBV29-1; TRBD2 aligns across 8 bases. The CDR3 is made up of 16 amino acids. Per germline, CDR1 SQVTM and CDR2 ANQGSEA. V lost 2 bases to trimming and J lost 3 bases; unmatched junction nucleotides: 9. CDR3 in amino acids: CSVERSGGRNYNEQFF. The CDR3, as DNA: TGCAGCGTTGAAAGGTCGGGAGGGCGAAACTACAATGAGCAGTTCTTC.

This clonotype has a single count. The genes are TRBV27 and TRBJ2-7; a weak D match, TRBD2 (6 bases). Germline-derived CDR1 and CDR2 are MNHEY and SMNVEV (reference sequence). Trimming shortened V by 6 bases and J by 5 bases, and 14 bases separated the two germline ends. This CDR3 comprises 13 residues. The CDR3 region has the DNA TGTGCCAGCAGACCGACTAGGAGTAACGAGCAGTACTTC. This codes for CASRPTRSNEQYF.

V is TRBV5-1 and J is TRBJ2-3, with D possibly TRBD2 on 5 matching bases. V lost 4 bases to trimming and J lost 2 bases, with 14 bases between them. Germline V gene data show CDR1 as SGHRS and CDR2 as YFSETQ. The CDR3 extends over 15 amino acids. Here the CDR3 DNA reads TGCGCCAGCAGCCTTCACGGACTGCACACAGATACGCAGTATTTT. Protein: CASSLHGLHTDTQYF.

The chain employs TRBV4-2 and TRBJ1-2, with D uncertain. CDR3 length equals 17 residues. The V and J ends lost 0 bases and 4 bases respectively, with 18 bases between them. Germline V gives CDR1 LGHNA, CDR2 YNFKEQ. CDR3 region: CASSQDLPPRTLYGYTF. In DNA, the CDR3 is TGTGCCAGCAGCCAAGATCTGCCCCCGCGTACTCTCTATGGCTACACCTTC.

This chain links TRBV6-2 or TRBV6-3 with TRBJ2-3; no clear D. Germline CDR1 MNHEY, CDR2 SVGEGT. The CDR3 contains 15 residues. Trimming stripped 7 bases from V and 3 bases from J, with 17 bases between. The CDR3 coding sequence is TGTGCCAGCACCCAATTCGGATCCGAAACAGATACGCAGTATTTT. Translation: CASTQFGSETDTQYF.

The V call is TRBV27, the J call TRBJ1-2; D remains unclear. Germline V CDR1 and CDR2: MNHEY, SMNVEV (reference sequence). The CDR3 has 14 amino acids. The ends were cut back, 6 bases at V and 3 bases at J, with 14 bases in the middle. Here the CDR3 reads CASSPDGNYYGYTF. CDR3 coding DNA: TGTGCCAGCAGCCCGGACGGAAACTACTATGGCTACACCTTC.

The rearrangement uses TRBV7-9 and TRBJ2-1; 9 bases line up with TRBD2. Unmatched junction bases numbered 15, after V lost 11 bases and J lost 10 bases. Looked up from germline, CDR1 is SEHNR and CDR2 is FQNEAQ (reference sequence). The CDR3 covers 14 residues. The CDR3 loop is CAGKPGREGREQFF. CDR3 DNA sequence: TGTGCCGGGAAGCCCGGGCGGGAGGGCCGGGAGCAGTTCTTC. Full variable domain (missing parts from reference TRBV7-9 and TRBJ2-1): DTGVSQNPRHKITKRGQNVTFRCDPISEHNRLYWYRQTLGQGPEFLTYFQNEAQLEKSRLLSDRFSAERPKGSFSTLEIQRTEQGDSAMYLCAGKPGREGREQFFGPGTRLTVL.

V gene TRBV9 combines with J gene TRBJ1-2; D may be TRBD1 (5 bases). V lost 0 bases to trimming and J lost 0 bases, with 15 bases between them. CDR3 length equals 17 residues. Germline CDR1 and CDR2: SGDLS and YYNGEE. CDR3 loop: CASSVVPGAHSNYGYTF. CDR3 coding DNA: TGTGCCAGCAGCGTAGTACCCGGGGCCCATTCTAACTATGGCTACACCTTC.